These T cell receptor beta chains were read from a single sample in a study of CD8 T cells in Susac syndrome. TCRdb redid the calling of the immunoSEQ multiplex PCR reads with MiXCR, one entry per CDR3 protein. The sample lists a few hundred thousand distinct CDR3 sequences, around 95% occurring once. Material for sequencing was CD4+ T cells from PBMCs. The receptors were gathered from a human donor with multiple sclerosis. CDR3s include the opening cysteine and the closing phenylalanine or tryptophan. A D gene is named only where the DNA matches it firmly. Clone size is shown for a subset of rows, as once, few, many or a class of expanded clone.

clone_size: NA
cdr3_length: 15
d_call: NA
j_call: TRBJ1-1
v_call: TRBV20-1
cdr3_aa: CSASPRGAEDTEAFF
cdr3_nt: TGCAGTGCTAGTCCCCGCGGGGCGGAGGACACTGAAGCTTTCTTT

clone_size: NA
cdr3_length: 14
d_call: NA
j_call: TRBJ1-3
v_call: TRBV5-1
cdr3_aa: CASSWGISGNTIYF
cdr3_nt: TGCGCCAGCAGCTGGGGAATCTCTGGAAACACCATATATTTT

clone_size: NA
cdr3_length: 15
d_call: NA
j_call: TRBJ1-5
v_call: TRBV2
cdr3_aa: CASSEEQDSNQPQHF
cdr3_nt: TGTGCCAGCAGTGAAGAACAGGATAGCAATCAGCCCCAGCATTTT

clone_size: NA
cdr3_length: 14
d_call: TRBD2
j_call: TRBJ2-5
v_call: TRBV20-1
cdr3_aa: CSARVEAGRLTQYF
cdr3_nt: TGCAGTGCTAGAGTTGAAGCGGGGCGCCTGACCCAGTACTTC

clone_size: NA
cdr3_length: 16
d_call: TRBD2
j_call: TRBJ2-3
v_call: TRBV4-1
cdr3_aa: CASSHRGSSGRDTQYF
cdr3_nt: TGCGCCAGCAGCCATAGGGGGAGTAGCGGGAGAGATACGCAGTATTTT

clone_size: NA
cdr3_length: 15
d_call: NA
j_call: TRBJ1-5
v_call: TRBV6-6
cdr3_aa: CASSWGQGLNQPQHF
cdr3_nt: TGTGCCAGCAGCTGGGGTCAAGGGTTAAATCAGCCCCAGCATTTT

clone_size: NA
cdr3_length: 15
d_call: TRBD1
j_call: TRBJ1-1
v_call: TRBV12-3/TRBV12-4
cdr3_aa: CASSLRSTGLTEAFF
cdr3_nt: TGTGCCAGCAGTTTGAGGTCGACAGGGCTTACTGAAGCTTTCTTT

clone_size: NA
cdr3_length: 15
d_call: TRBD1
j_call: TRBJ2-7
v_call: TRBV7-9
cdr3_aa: CASSPARDRGYEQYF
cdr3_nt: TGTGCCAGCAGCCCCGCCCGGGACAGGGGCTACGAGCAGTACTTC

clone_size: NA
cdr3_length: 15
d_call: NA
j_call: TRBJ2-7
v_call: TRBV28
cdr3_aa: CASSLSEAGSHEQYF
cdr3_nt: TGTGCCAGCAGTTTATCGGAGGCGGGATCCCACGAGCAGTACTTC

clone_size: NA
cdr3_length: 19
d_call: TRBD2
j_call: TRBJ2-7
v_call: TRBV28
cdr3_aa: CASSLFLNRTSGGPYEQYF
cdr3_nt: TGTGCCAGCAGTTTATTTCTTAATAGGACTAGCGGCGGACCCTACGAGCAGTACTTC

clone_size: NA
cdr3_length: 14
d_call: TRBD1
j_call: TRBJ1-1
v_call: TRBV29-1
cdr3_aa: CSSKAGTANTEAFF
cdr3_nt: TGCAGCTCCAAAGCCGGGACAGCGAACACTGAAGCTTTCTTT

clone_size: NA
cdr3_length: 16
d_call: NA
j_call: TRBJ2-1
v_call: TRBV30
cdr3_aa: CAWSVLKTGKGNEQFF
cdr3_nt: TGTGCCTGGAGTGTACTGAAGACAGGAAAGGGCAATGAGCAGTTCTTC

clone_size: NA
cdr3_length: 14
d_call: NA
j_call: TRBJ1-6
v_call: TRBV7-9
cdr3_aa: CASSSFAFNSPLHF
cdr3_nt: TGTGCCAGCAGCTCATTCGCCTTTAATTCACCCCTCCACTTT

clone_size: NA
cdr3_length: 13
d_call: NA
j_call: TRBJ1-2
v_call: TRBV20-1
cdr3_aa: CSARPTVSYGYTF
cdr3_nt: TGCAGTGCTAGACCGACAGTGTCCTATGGCTACACCTTC

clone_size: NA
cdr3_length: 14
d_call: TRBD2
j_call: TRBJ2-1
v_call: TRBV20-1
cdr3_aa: CSARPSGLAIEQFF
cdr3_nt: TGCAGTGCTAGACCATCCGGACTAGCGATTGAGCAGTTCTTC

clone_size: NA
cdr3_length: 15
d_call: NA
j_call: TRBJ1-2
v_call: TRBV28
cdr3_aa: CASSLRGGPSYGYTF
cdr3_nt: TGTGCCAGCAGTTTAAGGGGGGGTCCGTCCTATGGCTACACCTTC

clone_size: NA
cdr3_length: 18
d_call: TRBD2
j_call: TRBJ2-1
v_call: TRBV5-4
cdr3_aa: CASSLGGLAGWALNEQFF
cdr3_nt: TGTGCCAGCAGCTTGGGGGGACTAGCGGGTTGGGCCCTTAATGAGCAGTTCTTC

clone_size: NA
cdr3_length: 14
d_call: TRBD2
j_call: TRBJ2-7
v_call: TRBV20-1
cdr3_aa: CSARAVAGGYEQYF
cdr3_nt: TGCAGTGCTAGAGCTGTAGCGGGGGGCTACGAGCAGTACTTC

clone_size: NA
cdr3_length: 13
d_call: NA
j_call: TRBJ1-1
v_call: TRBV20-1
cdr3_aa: CSARDFSSTEAFF
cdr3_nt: TGCAGTGCTAGAGATTTCAGTTCCACTGAAGCTTTCTTT

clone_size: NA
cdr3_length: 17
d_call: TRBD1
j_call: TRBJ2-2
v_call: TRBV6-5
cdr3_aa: CASSYGRDRGHAGELFF
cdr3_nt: TGTGCCAGCAGTTACGGCCGGGACAGGGGGCACGCCGGGGAGCTGTTTTTT

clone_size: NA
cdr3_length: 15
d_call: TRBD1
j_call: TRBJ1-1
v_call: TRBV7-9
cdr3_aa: CASSTHGQGDTEAFF
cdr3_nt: TGTGCCAGCAGCACCCACGGGCAGGGGGACACTGAAGCTTTCTTT

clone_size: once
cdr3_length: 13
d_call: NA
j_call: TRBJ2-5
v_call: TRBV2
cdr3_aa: CASSVKGGETQYF
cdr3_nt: TGTGCCAGCAGTGTCAAAGGAGGAGAGACCCAGTACTTC

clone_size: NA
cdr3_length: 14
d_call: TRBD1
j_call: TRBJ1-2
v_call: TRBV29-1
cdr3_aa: CSVTGQGKFYGYTF
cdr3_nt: TGCAGCGTCACCGGACAGGGAAAGTTCTATGGCTACACCTTC

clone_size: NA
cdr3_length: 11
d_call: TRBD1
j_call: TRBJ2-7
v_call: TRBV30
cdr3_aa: CAWTPGGFFHF
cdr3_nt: TGTGCCTGGACCCCAGGGGGATTCTTCCACTTC

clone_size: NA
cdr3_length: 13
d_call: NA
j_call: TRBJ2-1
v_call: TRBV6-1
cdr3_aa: CASSFTPFGEQFF
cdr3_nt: TGTGCCAGCAGTTTTACCCCATTTGGTGAGCAGTTCTTC

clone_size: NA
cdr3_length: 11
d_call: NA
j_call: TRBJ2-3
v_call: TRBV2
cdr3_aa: CAYRLGDTQYF
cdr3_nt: TGTGCCTACCGGCTGGGAGATACGCAGTATTTT

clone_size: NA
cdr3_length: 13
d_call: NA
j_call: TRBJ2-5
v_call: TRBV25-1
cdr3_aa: CASSEPGPGTQYF
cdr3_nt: TGTGCCAGCAGTGAACCCGGCCCAGGGACCCAGTACTTC